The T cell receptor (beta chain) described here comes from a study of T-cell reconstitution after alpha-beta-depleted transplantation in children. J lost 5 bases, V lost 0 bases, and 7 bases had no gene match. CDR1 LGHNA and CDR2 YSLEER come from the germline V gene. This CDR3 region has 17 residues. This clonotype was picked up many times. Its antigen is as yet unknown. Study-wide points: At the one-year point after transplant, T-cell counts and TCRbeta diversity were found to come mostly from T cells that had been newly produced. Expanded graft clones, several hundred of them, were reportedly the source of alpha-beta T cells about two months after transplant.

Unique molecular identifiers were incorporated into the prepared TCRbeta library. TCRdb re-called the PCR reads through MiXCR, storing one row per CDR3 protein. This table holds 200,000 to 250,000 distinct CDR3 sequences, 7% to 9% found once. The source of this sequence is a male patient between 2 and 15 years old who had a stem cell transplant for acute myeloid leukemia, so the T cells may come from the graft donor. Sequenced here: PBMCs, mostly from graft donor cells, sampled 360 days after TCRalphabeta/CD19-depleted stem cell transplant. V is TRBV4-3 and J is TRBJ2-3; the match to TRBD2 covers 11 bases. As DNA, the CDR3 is TGCGCCAGCAGCCAAGATAGTAGCGGGAGGGGAGTAGATACGCAGTATTTT. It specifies CASSQDSSGRGVDTQYF.